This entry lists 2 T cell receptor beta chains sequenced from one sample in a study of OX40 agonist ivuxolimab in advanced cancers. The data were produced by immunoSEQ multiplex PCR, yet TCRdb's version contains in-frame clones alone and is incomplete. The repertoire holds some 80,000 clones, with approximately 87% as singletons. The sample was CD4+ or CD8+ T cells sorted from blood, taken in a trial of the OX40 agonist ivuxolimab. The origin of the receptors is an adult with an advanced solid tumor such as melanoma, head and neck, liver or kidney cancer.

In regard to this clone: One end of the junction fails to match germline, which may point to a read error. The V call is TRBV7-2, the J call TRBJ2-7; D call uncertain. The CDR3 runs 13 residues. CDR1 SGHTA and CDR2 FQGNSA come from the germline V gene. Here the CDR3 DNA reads TGTGCCAGCACCTTAACCCTGAACTACGAGCAGTACTTC. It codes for CASTLTLNYEQYF.

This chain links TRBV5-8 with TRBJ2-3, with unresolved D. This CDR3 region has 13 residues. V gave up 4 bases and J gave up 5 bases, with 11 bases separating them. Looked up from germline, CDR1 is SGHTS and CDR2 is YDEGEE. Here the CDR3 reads CASSHDPGDTQYF. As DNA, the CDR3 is TGTGCCAGCAGCCATGACCCGGGAGATACGCAGTATTTT.